This T cell receptor (beta chain) was documented in a study of CD8 T cells in ankylosing spondylitis. Findings and limits, study-wide: The authors reported significant enrichment of disease-linked clones in matched ankylosing spondylitis synovial fluid. Researchers report that disease-linked clones proved CD8+ and relatively rare in peripheral blood. In reactive arthritis synovial fluid and blood, some motif variants had been reported before.

Worth noting for this clonotype: Its antigen is not known.

The length of the CDR3 is 13 residues. V lost 6 bases to trimming and J lost 8 bases; unmatched junction nucleotides: 4. Germline values: CDR1 DFQATT, CDR2 SNEGSKA (reference sequence). TCRdb itself ran the 5' RACE reads through MiXCR, one entry per CDR3 protein. The sample carries 210,000 or so distinct CDR3 sequences, 20% to 30% recorded once. The sequence was obtained from a male donor with ankylosing spondylitis or in good health (not recorded which). V and J are TRBV20-1 and TRBJ2-1, with TRBD2 matching over 13 bases. Material: blood, either unsorted or a sorted T cell fraction (not recorded which). The CDR3 coding sequence is TGCAGTGCACCGGGACTAGCGGGATATGAGCAGTTCTTC. As protein: CSAPGLAGYEQFF.